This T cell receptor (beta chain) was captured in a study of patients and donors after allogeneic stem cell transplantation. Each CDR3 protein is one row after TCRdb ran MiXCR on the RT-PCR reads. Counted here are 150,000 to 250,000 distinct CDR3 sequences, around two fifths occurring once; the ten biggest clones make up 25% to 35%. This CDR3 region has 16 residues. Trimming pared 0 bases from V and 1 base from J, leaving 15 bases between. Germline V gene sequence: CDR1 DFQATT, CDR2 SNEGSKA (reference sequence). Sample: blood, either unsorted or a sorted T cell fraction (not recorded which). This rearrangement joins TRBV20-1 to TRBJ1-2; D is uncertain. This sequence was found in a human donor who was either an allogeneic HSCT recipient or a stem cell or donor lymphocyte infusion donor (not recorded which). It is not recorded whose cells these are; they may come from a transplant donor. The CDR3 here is CSARDTHGKLNYGYTF. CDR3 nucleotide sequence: TGCAGTGCTAGAGATACGCACGGAAAGCTTAACTATGGCTACACCTTC.